These T cell receptor beta chains were read from a single sample in a study of blood T cell repertoires in COVID-19. TCRdb's copy holds only in-frame clones and misses some; the assay was immunoSEQ multiplex PCR. Of roughly 80,000 clones in the sample, about four fifths were seen once. Specimen: peripheral blood. These receptors all come from an older man with acute or convalescent COVID-19. Each CDR3 is given with its conserved first and last residue. The order of the fields is V gene, CDR3 length, J gene, D gene, clone size, CDR3 protein. The D gene is left open where the match is weak. Size is stated for part of the rows, as once, few or many counts, or as a class when the clone is expanded.

V gene: TRBV4-1; CDR3 length: 13; J gene: TRBJ1-1; D gene: TRBD1; clone size: NA; CDR3 protein: CASNDRVGTEAFF
V gene: TRBV19; CDR3 length: 15; J gene: TRBJ1-6; D gene: NA; clone size: NA; CDR3 protein: CASSQDSSYNSPLHF
V gene: TRBV10-3; CDR3 length: 20; J gene: TRBJ2-1; D gene: NA; clone size: NA; CDR3 protein: CAISEPGQGRSGVSYNEQFF
V gene: TRBV5-6; CDR3 length: 13; J gene: TRBJ1-5; D gene: NA; clone size: NA; CDR3 protein: CASSLWSGQPQHF
V gene: TRBV2; CDR3 length: 14; J gene: TRBJ1-5; D gene: NA; clone size: NA; CDR3 protein: CASSESPQNQPQHF
V gene: TRBV30; CDR3 length: 13; J gene: TRBJ1-2; D gene: NA; clone size: NA; CDR3 protein: CAWGDTPHYGYTF
V gene: TRBV7-3; CDR3 length: 15; J gene: TRBJ1-1; D gene: NA; clone size: NA; CDR3 protein: CASSLGLGMNTEAFF
V gene: TRBV9; CDR3 length: 14; J gene: TRBJ2-1; D gene: NA; clone size: NA; CDR3 protein: CASSAGLRGNEQFF
V gene: TRBV19; CDR3 length: 13; J gene: TRBJ1-5; D gene: NA; clone size: NA; CDR3 protein: CASSMAASQPQHF
V gene: TRBV11-2; CDR3 length: 17; J gene: TRBJ2-2; D gene: NA; clone size: once; CDR3 protein: CASSLDLLTGNTGELFF
V gene: TRBV5-1; CDR3 length: 15; J gene: TRBJ2-1; D gene: TRBD2; clone size: NA; CDR3 protein: CASSSLAGGSNEQFF
V gene: TRBV7-9; CDR3 length: 15; J gene: TRBJ2-1; D gene: NA; clone size: NA; CDR3 protein: CASSLVLSSYNEQFF
V gene: TRBV2; CDR3 length: 15; J gene: TRBJ1-5; D gene: TRBD1; clone size: NA; CDR3 protein: CASDSGGGYNQPQHF
V gene: TRBV12-5; CDR3 length: 15; J gene: TRBJ1-2; D gene: TRBD1; clone size: NA; CDR3 protein: CASGFVPGQGFGYTF
V gene: TRBV19; CDR3 length: 15; J gene: TRBJ2-7; D gene: NA; clone size: once; CDR3 protein: CASSIGSAEAYEQYF
V gene: TRBV19; CDR3 length: 15; J gene: TRBJ2-2; D gene: TRBD2; clone size: NA; CDR3 protein: CASTPRERGSGELFF
V gene: TRBV4-2; CDR3 length: 13; J gene: TRBJ1-5; D gene: NA; clone size: once; CDR3 protein: CASSGGAGQPQHF
V gene: TRBV5-4; CDR3 length: 18; J gene: TRBJ2-6; D gene: NA; clone size: few; CDR3 protein: CASSSLAGRGTRANVLTF
V gene: TRBV3-1/TRBV3-2; CDR3 length: 12; J gene: TRBJ1-1; D gene: NA; clone size: NA; CDR3 protein: CASSHLRGLAFF
V gene: TRBV5-4; CDR3 length: 14; J gene: TRBJ2-7; D gene: TRBD1; clone size: few; CDR3 protein: CASSYGTGGYEQYF
V gene: TRBV7-6; CDR3 length: 14; J gene: TRBJ2-7; D gene: NA; clone size: NA; CDR3 protein: CASSLNGRGREQYF
V gene: TRBV7-2; CDR3 length: 13; J gene: TRBJ1-2; D gene: NA; clone size: NA; CDR3 protein: CASSPDRNYGYTF
V gene: TRBV14; CDR3 length: 13; J gene: TRBJ1-1; D gene: TRBD1; clone size: NA; CDR3 protein: CASSRTGGSEAFF
V gene: TRBV2; CDR3 length: 14; J gene: TRBJ1-1; D gene: NA; clone size: NA; CDR3 protein: CASSENRENTEAFF
V gene: TRBV5-5; CDR3 length: 16; J gene: TRBJ1-2; D gene: TRBD1; clone size: NA; CDR3 protein: CASSLDPGQGARGYTF
V gene: TRBV18; CDR3 length: 13; J gene: TRBJ2-3; D gene: NA; clone size: NA; CDR3 protein: CASSNARTDTQYF
V gene: TRBV24-1; CDR3 length: 14; J gene: TRBJ1-2; D gene: NA; clone size: NA; CDR3 protein: CATSDGRAGNGYTF
V gene: TRBV5-1; CDR3 length: 18; J gene: TRBJ2-1; D gene: TRBD2; clone size: NA; CDR3 protein: CAGSPGGSGGAKSNEQFF
V gene: TRBV25-1; CDR3 length: 15; J gene: TRBJ1-2; D gene: NA; clone size: few; CDR3 protein: CASSVNWESKGRYTF
V gene: TRBV4-1; CDR3 length: 15; J gene: TRBJ1-5; D gene: NA; clone size: NA; CDR3 protein: CASSQDQQAGRPQHF
V gene: TRBV29-1; CDR3 length: 12; J gene: TRBJ1-1; D gene: NA; clone size: NA; CDR3 protein: CSVDRGNTEAFF
V gene: TRBV5-4; CDR3 length: 15; J gene: TRBJ2-7; D gene: TRBD1; clone size: few; CDR3 protein: CASSLAGTGSGEQYF
V gene: TRBV7-3; CDR3 length: 14; J gene: TRBJ1-1; D gene: NA; clone size: NA; CDR3 protein: CASSLGQKNTEAFF